The 8 T cell receptor beta chains given below trace back to one sample, sequenced in a study of beta chain features in type 1 diabetes. The sequenced template was cDNA made from the entire isolated RNA. Produced via immunoSEQ multiplex PCR; TCRdb's table is partial and in-frame only. The sample shows roughly 42,000 clones, about 50% of them seen only once. Input material: stem cell memory CD4+ T cells from blood. The receptors shown here come from a woman younger than 45 in good health.

The V gene is TRBV27, the J gene TRBJ2-6, with D tentatively TRBD2 (6 bases). V lost 5 bases, J lost 0 bases, and 14 bases lay in between. CDR3 length equals 17 residues. Germline CDR1 is MNHEY and CDR2 is SMNVEV (reference sequence). CDR3 coding DNA: TGTGCCAGCAGTGCGTACGGGAGAAACTCTGGGGCCAACGTCCTGACTTTC. Translation gives CASSAYGRNSGANVLTF.

This clone was detected only a few times. The chain links TRBV28 to TRBJ2-7, with 10 bases fitting TRBD1. From germline, CDR1 is MDHEN and CDR2 SYDVKM. The CDR3 has 14 residues. Trimming at V came to 5 bases and at J to 4 bases, leaving 5 bases not matched to a gene. CDR3 bases: TGTGCCAGCAGTCACCGGGACAGGGGTTACGAGCAGTACTTC. Encoded protein: CASSHRDRGYEQYF.

In its sample, this clone was seen a few times. The chain employs TRBV28 and TRBJ2-1; the match to TRBD2 covers 13 bases. CDR1 and CDR2 (germline): MDHEN, SYDVKM. The CDR3 loop spans 15 amino acids. V shed 4 bases and J 7 bases; nucleotides not matched to a gene: 4. In nucleotides, the CDR3 is TGTGCCAGCAGTTCACTAGCGGGAGGGCCTAATGAGCAGTTCTTC. This gives the protein CASSSLAGGPNEQFF.

The chain employs TRBV7-2 and TRBJ2-1; D possibly corresponds to TRBD1 (5 bases). Germline assignment: CDR1 SGHTA and CDR2 FQGNSA. The CDR3 is made up of 15 amino acids. Trimming removed 3 bases at V and 3 bases at J, with 12 bases between. CDR3 sequence: CASSFGQGGYNEQFF. For the CDR3, the DNA is TGTGCCAGCAGCTTCGGGCAGGGCGGCTACAATGAGCAGTTCTTC.

The chain employs TRBV10-3 and TRBJ2-3; 12 nucleotides line up with TRBD2. J lost 5 bases, V lost 0 bases, and 3 bases had no gene match. The germline CDR1 and CDR2 sequences are ENHRY and SYGVKD. The CDR3 consists of 16 residues. CDR3 nucleotides: TGTGCCATCAGTGAGTCGACTAGCGGGAGTTTAGATACGCAGTATTTT. Amino acids: CAISESTSGSLDTQYF.

This chain uses TRBV4-1 with TRBJ2-1; 8 bases align to TRBD2. Germline V lookup: CDR1 MGHRA, CDR2 YSYEKL. This CDR3 spans 15 amino acids. Losses at the gene ends were 2 bases for V and 5 bases for J; bases not matched to a gene: 5. This CDR3 is CASSQLGLAHNEQFF. The CDR3, as DNA: TGCGCCAGCAGCCAACTTGGACTAGCCCACAATGAGCAGTTCTTC.

V and J are TRBV6-6 and TRBJ2-5, with unresolved D. The J call may not be correct, given that the DNA end is closer to TRBJ2-7. Germline V gene sequence: CDR1 MNHNY, CDR2 SVGAGI (reference sequence). This CDR3 comprises 12 residues. In DNA, the CDR3 is TGTGCCAGCAGCCCAAGCTCCTACGAGCAGTACTTC. Translating gives CASSPSSYEQYF.

This clone occurred a few times. The V call is TRBV2, the J call TRBJ2-3; D ambiguous. Trimming took off 3 bases at V and 0 bases at J, with 4 bases between the two ends. Germline V gene data show CDR1 as SNHLY and CDR2 as FYNNEI. This CDR3 spans 13 amino acids. CDR3 sequence: CASSDRSTDTQYF. CDR3 sequence (DNA): TGTGCCAGCAGTGACAGGAGCACAGATACGCAGTATTTT.